These T cell receptor beta chains were read from a single sample in a study of blood T cell repertoires in COVID-19. Repertoires were generated with immunoSEQ multiplex PCR, while TCRdb's copy carries only in-frame clones and drops some. The sample holds about 300,000 clones; about nine tenths are singletons and the top ten take approximately 4.1%. Material: PBMCs or T cells enriched from blood (not recorded which). The origin of the receptors is a man in his thirties or forties who had recovered from COVID-19. CDR3s include the opening cysteine and the closing phenylalanine or tryptophan. Each record gives: D gene, V gene, J gene, CDR3 protein, CDR3 DNA. A D gene is named only where the DNA matches it firmly.

D: TRBD2
V: TRBV24-1
J: TRBJ2-1
CDR3: CATSDSSMEAGGYNEQFF
DNA: TGTGCCACCAGTGATTCCTCGATGGAAGCGGGAGGGTACAATGAGCAGTTCTTC

D: -
V: TRBV3-1/TRBV3-2
J: TRBJ1-4
CDR3: CASSQGAGSLNEKLFF
DNA: TGTGCCAGCAGCCAAGGAGCCGGGTCCCTTAATGAAAAACTGTTTTTT

D: -
V: TRBV29-1
J: TRBJ2-7
CDR3: CSVEGLESYEQYF
DNA: TGCAGCGTTGAAGGACTAGAATCCTACGAGCAGTACTTC

D: -
V: TRBV7-9
J: TRBJ1-6
CDR3: CASSPRDSRNSPLHF
DNA: TGTGCCAGCAGCCCGCGGGACTCACGGAATTCACCCCTCCACTTT

D: TRBD1
V: TRBV7-8
J: TRBJ1-1
CDR3: CASSKQRTGGTEAFF
DNA: TGTGCCAGCAGCAAACAGAGGACAGGTGGAACTGAAGCTTTCTTT

D: TRBD1
V: TRBV10-2
J: TRBJ2-7
CDR3: CASSDPDRGREQYF
DNA: TGCGCCAGCAGTGACCCAGACAGGGGCCGCGAGCAGTACTTC

D: TRBD1
V: TRBV7-2
J: TRBJ2-3
CDR3: CASRAGTGIYTDTQYF
DNA: TGTGCCAGCAGGGCCGGGACAGGGATTTATACAGATACGCAGTATTTT

D: -
V: TRBV5-1
J: TRBJ1-1
CDR3: CASSFGQTFMNTEAFF
DNA: TGCGCCAGCAGCTTCGGACAGACCTTTATGAACACTGAAGCTTTCTTT

D: -
V: TRBV4-2
J: TRBJ2-2
CDR3: CASKNDRRNTGELFF
DNA: TGTGCCAGCAAGAATGACAGGAGGAACACCGGGGAGCTGTTTTTT

D: -
V: TRBV19
J: TRBJ1-4
CDR3: CASSIRSPNEKLFF
DNA: TGTGCCAGTAGTATTCGCAGTCCTAATGAAAAACTGTTTTTT